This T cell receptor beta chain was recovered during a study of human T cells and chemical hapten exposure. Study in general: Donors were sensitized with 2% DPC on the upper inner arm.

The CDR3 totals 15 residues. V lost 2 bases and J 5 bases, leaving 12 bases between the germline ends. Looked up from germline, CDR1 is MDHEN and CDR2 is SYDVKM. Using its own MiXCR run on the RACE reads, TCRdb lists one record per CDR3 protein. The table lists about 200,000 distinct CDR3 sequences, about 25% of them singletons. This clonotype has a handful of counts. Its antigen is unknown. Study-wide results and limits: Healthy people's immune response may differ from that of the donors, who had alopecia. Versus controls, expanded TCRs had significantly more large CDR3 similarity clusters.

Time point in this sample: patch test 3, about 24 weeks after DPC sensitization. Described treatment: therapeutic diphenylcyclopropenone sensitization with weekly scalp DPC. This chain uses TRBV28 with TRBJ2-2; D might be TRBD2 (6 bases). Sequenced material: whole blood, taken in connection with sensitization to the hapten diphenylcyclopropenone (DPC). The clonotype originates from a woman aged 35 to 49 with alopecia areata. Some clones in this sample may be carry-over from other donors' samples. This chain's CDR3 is CASSLGGTVTGELFF. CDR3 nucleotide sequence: TGTGCCAGCAGTTTAGGCGGGACCGTAACCGGGGAGCTGTTTTTT.